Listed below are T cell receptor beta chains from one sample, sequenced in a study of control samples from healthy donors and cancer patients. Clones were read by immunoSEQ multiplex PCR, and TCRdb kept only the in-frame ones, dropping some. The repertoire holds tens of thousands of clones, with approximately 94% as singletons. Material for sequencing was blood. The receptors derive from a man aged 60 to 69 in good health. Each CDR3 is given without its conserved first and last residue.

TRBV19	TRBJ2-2	ASSNGQGAVTGELF
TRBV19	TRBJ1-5	ASSSDAGAGQPQH
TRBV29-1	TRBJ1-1	SVVYTEAF
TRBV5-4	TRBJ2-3	ASSPGFGTDTQY
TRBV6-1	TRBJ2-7	ASSETSTGGSYEQY
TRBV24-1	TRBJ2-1	ATSRRLGKSNEQF
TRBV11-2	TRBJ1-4	ASSSENEKLF
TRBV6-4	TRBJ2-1	ASSDSASDFYNEQF
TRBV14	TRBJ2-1	ASSQVQGFVNEQF
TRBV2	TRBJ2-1	ASSAGLAGPYNEQF
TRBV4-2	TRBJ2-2	ASSQVGLGVTGELF
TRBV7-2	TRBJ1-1	ASSLSRANTEAF
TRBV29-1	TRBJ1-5	SVEERTGAQH
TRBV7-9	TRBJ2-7	ASSLEAGGHEQY
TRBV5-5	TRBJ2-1	ASSLEPIYNEQF
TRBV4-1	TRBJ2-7	ASSPVQINYEQY
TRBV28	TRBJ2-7	ASSGNSLLLYEQY
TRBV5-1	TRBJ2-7	ASSFGLGSSYEQY
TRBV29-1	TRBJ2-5	SFPQGAAETQY
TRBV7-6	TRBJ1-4	ASSLARGNNEKLF
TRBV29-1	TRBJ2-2	SAGGQGWTGELF
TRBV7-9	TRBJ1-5	ASSLGGPQPQH
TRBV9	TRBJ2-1	ASSVDIGTGTLWGGEQF
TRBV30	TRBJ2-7	AWSVSSGASYEQY
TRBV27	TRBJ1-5	ASSFTGHSNQPQH
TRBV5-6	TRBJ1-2	ASSYPGTNYGYT
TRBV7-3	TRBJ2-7	ASSLPRKHSPIAGVRYEQY
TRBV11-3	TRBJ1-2	ASSLRAGYGYT
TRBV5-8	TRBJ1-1	ASSDSPGPLRDTEAF
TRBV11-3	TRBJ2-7	ASSVVVSYEQY
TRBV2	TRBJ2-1	ASSSTYLDNEQF
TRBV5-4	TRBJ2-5	ASSLGREGPETQY
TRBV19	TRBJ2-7	ASSIFSSGEYEQY
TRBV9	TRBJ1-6	ASSAGEVPNSYNSPLH
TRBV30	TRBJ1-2	AWRGVAAINYGYT
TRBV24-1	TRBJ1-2	ATSGPARNYGYT
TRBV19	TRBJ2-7	ASSIPGTNYEQY
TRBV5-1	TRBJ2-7	ASSLRGIEQY
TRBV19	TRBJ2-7	ASSIEIGLTYEQY
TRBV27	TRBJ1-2	ASSLGTGKNYGYT
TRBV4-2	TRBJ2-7	ASSQLGAYEQY
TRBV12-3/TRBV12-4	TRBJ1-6	ASSLIRSPLH
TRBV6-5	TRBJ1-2	ASSSDSQYGYT
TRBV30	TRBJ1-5	AWSLANQPQH
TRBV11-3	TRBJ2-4	ASSSRTELAKNIQY
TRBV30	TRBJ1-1	AWSTGARQGAF
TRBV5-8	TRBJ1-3	ASSPTQVLGNTIY
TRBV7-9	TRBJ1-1	ASSNTRSSDEAF
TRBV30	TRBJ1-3	AWMIGGSGNTIY
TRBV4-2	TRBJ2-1	ASSVYSGQGNEQF
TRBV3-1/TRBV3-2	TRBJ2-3	ASSQRGGSGTDTQY
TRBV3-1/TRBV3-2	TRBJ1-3	ASSQGGGVSGNTIY
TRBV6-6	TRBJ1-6	ASSTGANSPLH
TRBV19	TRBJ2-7	ASAARAQTEQY
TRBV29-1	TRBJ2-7	SVSQQGGSSYEQY